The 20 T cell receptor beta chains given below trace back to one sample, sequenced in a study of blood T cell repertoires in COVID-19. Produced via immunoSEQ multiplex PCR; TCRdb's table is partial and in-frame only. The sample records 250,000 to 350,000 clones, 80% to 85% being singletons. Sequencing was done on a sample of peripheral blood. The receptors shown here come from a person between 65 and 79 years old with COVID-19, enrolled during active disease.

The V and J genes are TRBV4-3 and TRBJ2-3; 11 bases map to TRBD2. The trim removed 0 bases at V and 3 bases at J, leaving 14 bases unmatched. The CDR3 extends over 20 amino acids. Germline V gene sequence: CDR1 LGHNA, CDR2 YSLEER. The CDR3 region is CASSQDRNSGGVGGTDTQYF. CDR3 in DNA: TGCGCCAGCAGCCAAGATCGGAATAGCGGGGGGGTGGGAGGAACAGATACGCAGTATTTT.

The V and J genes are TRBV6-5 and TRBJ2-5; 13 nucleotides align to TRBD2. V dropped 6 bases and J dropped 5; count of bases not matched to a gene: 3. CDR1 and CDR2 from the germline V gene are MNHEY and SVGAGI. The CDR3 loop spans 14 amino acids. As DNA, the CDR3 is TGTGCCAGCAGGGGACTAGCGGGAATTGAGACCCAGTACTTC. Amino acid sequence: CASRGLAGIETQYF.

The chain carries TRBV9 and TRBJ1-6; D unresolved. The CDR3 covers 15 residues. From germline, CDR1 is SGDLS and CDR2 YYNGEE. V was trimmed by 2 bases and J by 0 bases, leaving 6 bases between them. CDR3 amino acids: CASSVAGSYNSPLHF. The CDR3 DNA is TGTGCCAGCAGCGTTGCGGGCTCCTATAATTCACCCCTCCACTTT.

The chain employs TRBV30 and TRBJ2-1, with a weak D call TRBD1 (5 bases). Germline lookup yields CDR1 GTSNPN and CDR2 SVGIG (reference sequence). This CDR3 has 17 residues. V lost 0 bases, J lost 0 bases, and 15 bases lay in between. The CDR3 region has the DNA TGTGCCTGGAGTGTACTGAACAGGCCGAGCTCCTACAATGAGCAGTTCTTC. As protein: CAWSVLNRPSSYNEQFF.

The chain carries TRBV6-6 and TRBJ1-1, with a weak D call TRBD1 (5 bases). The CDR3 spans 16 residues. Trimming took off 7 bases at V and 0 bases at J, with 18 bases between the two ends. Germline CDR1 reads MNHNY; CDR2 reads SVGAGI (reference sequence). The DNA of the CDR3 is TGTGCCAGCATCTCCGACCAGGGATCTGTGAACACTGAAGCTTTCTTT. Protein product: CASISDQGSVNTEAFF.

CDR3: CASSVDRGGNNEQFF. In DNA, the CDR3 is TGTGCCAGTAGTGTGGACAGGGGGGGGAACAATGAGCAGTTCTTC. This chain connects TRBV19 to TRBJ2-1; 10 bases match TRBD1. This CDR3 contains 15 residues. V dropped 5 bases and J dropped 5; count of bases not matched to a gene: 6. The germline V gene encodes CDR1 LNHDA and CDR2 SQIVND (reference sequence). The whole variable domain, filled in from reference TRBV19 and TRBJ2-1, reads DGGITQSPKYLFRKEGQNVTLSCEQNLNHDAMYWYRQDPGQGLRLIYYSQIVNDFQKGDIAEGYSVSREKKESFPLTVTSAQKNPTAFYLCASSVDRGGNNEQFFGPGTRLTVL.

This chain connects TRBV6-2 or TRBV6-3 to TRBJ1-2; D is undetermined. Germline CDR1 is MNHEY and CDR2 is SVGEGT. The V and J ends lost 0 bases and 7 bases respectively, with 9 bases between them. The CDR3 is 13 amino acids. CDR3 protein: CASSYSPKRGYTF. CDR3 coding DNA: TGTGCCAGCAGTTACTCGCCCAAGCGTGGCTACACCTTC.

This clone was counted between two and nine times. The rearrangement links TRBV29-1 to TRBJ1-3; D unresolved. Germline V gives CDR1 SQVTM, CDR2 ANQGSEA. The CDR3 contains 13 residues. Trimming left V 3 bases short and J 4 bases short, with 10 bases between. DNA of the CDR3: TGCAGCGTTGACGCGGTTGACGGAAACACCATATATTTT. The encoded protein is CSVDAVDGNTIYF. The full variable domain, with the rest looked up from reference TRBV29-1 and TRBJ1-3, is SAVISQKPSRDICQRGTSLTIQCQVDSQVTMMFWYRQQPGQSLTLIATANQGSEATYESGFVIDKFPISRPNLTFSTLTVSNMSPEDSSIYLCSVDAVDGNTIYFGEGSWLTVV.

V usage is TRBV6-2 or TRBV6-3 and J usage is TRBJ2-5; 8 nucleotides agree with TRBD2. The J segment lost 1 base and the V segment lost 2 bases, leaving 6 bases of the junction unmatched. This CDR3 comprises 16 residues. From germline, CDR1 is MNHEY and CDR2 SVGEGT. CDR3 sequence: CASSYSGGVSQETQYF. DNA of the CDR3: TGTGCCAGCAGTTACAGCGGGGGAGTATCCCAAGAGACCCAGTACTTC.

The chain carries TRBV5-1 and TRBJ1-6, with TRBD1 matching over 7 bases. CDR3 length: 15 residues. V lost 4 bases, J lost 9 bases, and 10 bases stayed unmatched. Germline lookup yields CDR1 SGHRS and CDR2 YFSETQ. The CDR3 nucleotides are TGCGCCAGCAGCACCGAACAGGGGACCTTTTCACCCCTCCACTTT. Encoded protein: CASSTEQGTFSPLHF.

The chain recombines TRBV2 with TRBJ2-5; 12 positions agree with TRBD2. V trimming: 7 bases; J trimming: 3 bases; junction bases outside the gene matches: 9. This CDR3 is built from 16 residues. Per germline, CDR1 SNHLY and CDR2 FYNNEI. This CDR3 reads CASTGTSGRTEETQYF. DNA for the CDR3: TGTGCCAGCACTGGGACTAGCGGGCGAACCGAAGAGACCCAGTACTTC. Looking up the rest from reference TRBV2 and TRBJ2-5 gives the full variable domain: EPEVTQTPSHQVTQMGQEVILRCVPISNHLYFYWYRQILGQKVEFLVSFYNNEISEKSEIFDDQFSVERPDGSNFTLKIRSTKLEDSAMYFCASTGTSGRTEETQYFGPGTRLLVL.

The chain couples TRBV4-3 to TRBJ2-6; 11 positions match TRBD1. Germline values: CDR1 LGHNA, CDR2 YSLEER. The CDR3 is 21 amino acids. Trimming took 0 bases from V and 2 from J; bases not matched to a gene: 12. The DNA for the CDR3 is TGCGCCAGCAGCCAAGATTTGCGGGGTGGACAGGGGGCGCCTGGGGCCAACGTCCTGACTTTC. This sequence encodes CASSQDLRGGQGAPGANVLTF.

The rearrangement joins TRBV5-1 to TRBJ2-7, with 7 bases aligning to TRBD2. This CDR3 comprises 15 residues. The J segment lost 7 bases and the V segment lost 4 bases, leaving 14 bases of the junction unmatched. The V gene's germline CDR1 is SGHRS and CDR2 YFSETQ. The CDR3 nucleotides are TGCGCCAGCAGCCCTCGGATGGGGGTCGGGGGGGAGCAGTACTTC. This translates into CASSPRMGVGGEQYF.

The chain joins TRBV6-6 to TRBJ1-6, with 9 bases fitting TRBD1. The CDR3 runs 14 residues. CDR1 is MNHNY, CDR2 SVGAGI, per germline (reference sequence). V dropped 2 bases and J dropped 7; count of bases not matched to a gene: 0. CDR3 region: CASSYDRGNSPLHF. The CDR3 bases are TGTGCCAGCAGTTACGACAGGGGGAATTCACCCCTCCACTTT.

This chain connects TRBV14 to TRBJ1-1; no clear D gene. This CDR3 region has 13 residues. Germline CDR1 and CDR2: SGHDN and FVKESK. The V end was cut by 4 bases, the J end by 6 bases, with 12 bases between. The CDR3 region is CASSLAARSEAFF. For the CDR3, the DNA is TGTGCCAGCAGCCTGGCAGCGCGTTCTGAAGCTTTCTTT. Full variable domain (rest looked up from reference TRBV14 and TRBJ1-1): EAGVTQFPSHSVIEKGQTVTLRCDPISGHDNLYWYRRVMGKEIKFLLHFVKESKQDESGMPNNRFLAERTGGTYSTLKVQPAELEDSGVYFCASSLAARSEAFFGQGTRLTVV.

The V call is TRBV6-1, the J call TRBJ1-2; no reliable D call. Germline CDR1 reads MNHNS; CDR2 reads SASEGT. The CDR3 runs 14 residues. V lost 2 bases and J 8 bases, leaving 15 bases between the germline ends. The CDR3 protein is CASSEIIVAGGYTF. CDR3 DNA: TGTGCCAGCAGTGAAATAATCGTGGCGGGGGGCTACACCTTC.

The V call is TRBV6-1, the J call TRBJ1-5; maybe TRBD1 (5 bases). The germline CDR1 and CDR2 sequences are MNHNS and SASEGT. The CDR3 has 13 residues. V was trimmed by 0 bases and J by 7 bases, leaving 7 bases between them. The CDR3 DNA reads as TGTGCCAGCAGTGAAGCGACAGCCCAGCCCCAGCATTTT. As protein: CASSEATAQPQHF.

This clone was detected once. The DNA for the CDR3 is TGTGCCATCAGCAACACAGATACGCAGTATTTT. Its translation is CAISNTDTQYF. The chain couples TRBV10-3 to TRBJ2-3; D ambiguous. V gave up 6 bases and J gave up 2 bases, with 3 bases separating them. Germline lookup yields CDR1 ENHRY and CDR2 SYGVKD. CDR3 length: 11 amino acids.

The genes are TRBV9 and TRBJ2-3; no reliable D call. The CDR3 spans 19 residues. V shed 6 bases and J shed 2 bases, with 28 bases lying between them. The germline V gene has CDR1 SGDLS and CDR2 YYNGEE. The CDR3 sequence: CASTTGPTDLYSDTDTQYF. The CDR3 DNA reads TGTGCCAGCACCACCGGCCCTACAGACCTATACTCCGACACAGATACGCAGTATTTT.

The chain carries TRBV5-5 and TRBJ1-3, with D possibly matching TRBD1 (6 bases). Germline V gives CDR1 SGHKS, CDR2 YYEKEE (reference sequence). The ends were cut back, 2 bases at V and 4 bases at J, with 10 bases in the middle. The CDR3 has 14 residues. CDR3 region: CASSFTGSGNTIYF. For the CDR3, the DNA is TGTGCCAGCAGCTTCACAGGGTCGGGAAACACCATATATTTT.